A single sample gave rise to the 27 T cell receptor beta chains below, sequenced in a study of cytomegalovirus exposure and HLA in healthy donors. PCR primers comprised 60 Vbeta and 13 Jbeta primers. Clones were sequenced by immunoSEQ multiplex PCR, and TCRdb holds only the in-frame ones, with some missing. The repertoire holds almost 200,000 clones, with roughly 80% as singletons. The sequenced sample consisted of PBMCs. Receptors originate from a male donor in good health and CMV-seropositive.

The rearrangement joins TRBV6-1 to TRBJ1-1; no clear D. Germline assignment: CDR1 MNHNS and CDR2 SASEGT. This CDR3 contains 14 residues. V shed 3 bases and J shed 0 bases, with 8 bases lying between them. CDR3 sequence reads: CASSDPGMNTEAFF. The DNA of the CDR3 is TGTGCCAGCAGTGACCCGGGAATGAACACTGAAGCTTTCTTT.

This chain uses TRBV9 with TRBJ2-3; possibly TRBD1 for D (6 bases). Germline assignment: CDR1 SGDLS and CDR2 YYNGEE. This CDR3 contains 16 residues. V was shortened by 3 bases and J by 2 bases, with 16 bases between the two germline ends. The CDR3, as DNA: TGTGCCAGCAGCGGTCACTTGGGGGCCCCCACAGATACGCAGTATTTT. Amino acid sequence: CASSGHLGAPTDTQYF.

This clone was picked up one time. The gene calls are TRBV4-2 and TRBJ2-3; tentative D call: TRBD2 (6 bases). V lost 0 bases, J lost 1 base, and 11 bases lay in between. The CDR3 covers 16 residues. The germline CDR1 and CDR2 sequences are LGHNA and YNFKEQ. CDR3: CASSQDKGGGTDTQYF. The CDR3 DNA reads as TGTGCCAGCAGCCAAGATAAGGGCGGGGGCACAGATACGCAGTATTTT.

The chain carries TRBV7-2 and TRBJ2-3; 9 positions match TRBD2. Germline V gene data show CDR1 as SGHTA and CDR2 as FQGNSA. With 5 bases clipped from V and 0 bases from J, the junction kept 12 bases outside the gene matches. This CDR3 has 18 amino acids. The CDR3 DNA is TGTGCCAGCAGCGGTCGATCTGGACTAGCGCTTAGCACAGATACGCAGTATTTT. This encodes CASSGRSGLALSTDTQYF. The complete variable domain, with remaining parts taken from reference TRBV7-2 and TRBJ2-3, reads GAGVSQSPSNKVTEKGKDVELRCDPISGHTALYWYRQSLGQGLEFLIYFQGNSAPDKSGLPSDRFSAERTGGSVSTLTIQRTQQEDSAVYLCASSGRSGLALSTDTQYFGPGTRLTVL.

This sequence joins TRBV6-5 and TRBJ2-7; D gene uncertain. The CDR3 consists of 13 residues. The V gene lost 0 bases and the J gene lost 4 bases, with 7 bases spanning the gap. From germline, CDR1 is MNHEY and CDR2 SVGAGI. CDR3 DNA: TGTGCCAGCAGTTACTCATCCCGTTACGAGCAGTACTTC. Residues: CASSYSSRYEQYF.

The V and J genes are TRBV7-2 and TRBJ2-7, with TRBD1 matching over 7 bases. In germline, CDR1 is SGHTA, CDR2 FQGNSA. V was pared by 1 base and J by 3 bases, with 15 bases of the junction left unmatched. The CDR3 spans 18 residues. The CDR3 sequence is CASSLGGRGTLRIYEQYF. The CDR3 bases are TGTGCCAGCAGCTTAGGGGGCAGGGGGACCCTGAGAATCTACGAGCAGTACTTC.

The genes are TRBV19 and TRBJ2-7, with 10 positions matching TRBD1. The CDR3 sequence is 15 residues long. J was trimmed by 6 bases and V by 2 bases; bases with no gene match: 7. CDR1 and CDR2 from the germline V gene are LNHDA and SQIVND (reference sequence). CDR3 DNA sequence: TGTGCCAGTAGTATACCGGGACAGGGGTTCCTCGAGCAGTACTTC. Translation gives CASSIPGQGFLEQYF. Based on the CDR3 plus reference TRBV19 and TRBJ2-7, the full variable domain is DGGITQSPKYLFRKEGQNVTLSCEQNLNHDAMYWYRQDPGQGLRLIYYSQIVNDFQKGDIAEGYSVSREKKESFPLTVTSAQKNPTAFYLCASSIPGQGFLEQYFGPGTRLTVT.

The V and J genes are TRBV9 and TRBJ2-7; D gene uncertain. V was pared by 4 bases and J by 1 base, with 9 bases between. The CDR3 covers 13 residues. The germline CDR1 and CDR2 sequences are SGDLS and YYNGEE. The DNA for the CDR3 is TGTGCCAGCAGCTCTTCCCCGTCCTACGAGCAGTACTTC. Translating it yields CASSSSPSYEQYF.

For this clone: One junction end disagrees with the germline gene, perhaps due to a read error. This chain connects TRBV7-8 to TRBJ1-6; tentatively, D is TRBD1 (5 bases). The CDR3 has 11 amino acids. CDR1 SGHVS and CDR2 FQNEAQ come from the germline V gene. CDR3 loop: CASSSDENRRF. The CDR3 region has the DNA TGTGCCAGCAGCTCCGACGAGAACAGGAGATTT.

The chain uses TRBV7-2 and TRBJ1-3, with 8 bases lining up with TRBD1. Unmatched junction bases numbered 6, after V lost 5 bases and J lost 0 bases. This CDR3 has 16 residues. Germline assignment: CDR1 SGHTA and CDR2 FQGNSA. This CDR3 reads CASSPQQGVSGNTIYF. The CDR3 nucleotides read TGTGCCAGCAGCCCCCAACAGGGGGTCTCTGGAAACACCATATATTTT.

The chain employs TRBV11-3 and TRBJ2-3; D ambiguous. Trimming removed 4 bases from V and 2 bases from J, with 13 bases in between. Germline V gene data show CDR1 as SGHNT and CDR2 as YENEEA. The CDR3 totals 15 residues. Here the CDR3 reads CASSSGGLDTDTQYF. Written as DNA, the CDR3 is TGTGCCAGCAGCTCCGGTGGGCTGGACACAGATACGCAGTATTTT.

This chain connects TRBV6-5 to TRBJ1-1, with a tentative D call TRBD1 (6 bases). Germline V gene data show CDR1 as MNHEY and CDR2 as SVGAGI. The CDR3 has 12 amino acids. Trimming pared 4 bases from V and 8 bases from J, leaving 11 bases between. CDR3 amino acids: CASSFQGLEAFF. As DNA, the CDR3 is TGTGCCAGCAGTTTCCAGGGGTTGGAAGCTTTCTTT.

CDR3 bases: TGCGCCAGCAGCTTGGACGCTAGCGGGCCAGTATCGGGGACCCAGTACTTC. Its protein product is CASSLDASGPVSGTQYF. J is TRBJ2-5 and V is TRBV5-1; the match to TRBD2 covers 8 bases. CDR3 length: 17 amino acids. From germline, CDR1 is SGHRS and CDR2 YFSETQ. With V trimmed by 0 bases and J by 7 bases, 14 bases remained unmatched.

The chain combines TRBV28 with TRBJ1-2; 10 bases match TRBD1. Germline CDR1 and CDR2: MDHEN and SYDVKM. The CDR3 has 17 residues. V dropped 5 bases and J dropped 2; count of bases not matched to a gene: 11. In DNA, the CDR3 is TGTGCCAGCAGTCCTAGCTCTCCGGGACAGGGGAACTATGGCTACACCTTC. Its translation is CASSPSSPGQGNYGYTF.

This sequence joins TRBV5-8 and TRBJ1-6, with TRBD1 matching 8 bases. Germline lookup yields CDR1 SGHTS and CDR2 YDEGEE. The CDR3 has 13 residues. Germline trimming cut 4 bases from V and 10 bases from J; bases unmatched to any gene: 4. CDR3 sequence reads: CASSEGQDSPLHF. The CDR3 DNA is TGTGCCAGCAGCGAGGGACAGGACTCACCCCTCCACTTT.

This chain joins TRBV18 and TRBJ2-7; 7 bases align to TRBD2. This CDR3 region has 16 residues. In germline, CDR1 is KGHSH, CDR2 LQKENI. The V and J ends lost 0 bases and 5 bases, in that order; junction bases with no gene match: 10. The CDR3 coding sequence is TGTGCCAGCTCACCACCGGTTAATAGCGGGTCCCACGAGCAGTACTTC. This codes for CASSPPVNSGSHEQYF.

A note on this clone: This same CDR3 is encoded by further DNA sequences in the sample. The chain couples TRBV6-5 to TRBJ2-7, with 8 bases aligning to TRBD1. J lost 3 bases, V lost 6 bases, and 4 bases had no gene match. Germline V gene lookup returns CDR1 MNHEY and CDR2 SVGAGI. The CDR3 consists of 13 residues. The chain's CDR3 is CASRRDRHYEQYF. For the CDR3, the DNA is TGTGCCAGCAGGCGGGACAGGCACTACGAGCAGTACTTC.

The chain employs TRBV6-1 and TRBJ1-4; D gene uncertain. V gave up 5 bases and J gave up 0 bases, with 10 bases separating them. The CDR3 consists of 15 residues. Germline CDR1 MNHNS, CDR2 SASEGT. The CDR3 bases are TGTGCCAGCAGTCTTCTGTTTACAACTAATGAAAAACTGTTTTTT. It codes for CASSLLFTTNEKLFF.

Regarding this clone: One end of the junction does not line up with germline, which may come from a read error. The rearrangement links TRBV4-1 to TRBJ2-7; 10 bases are shared with TRBD2. The germline V gene encodes CDR1 MGHRA and CDR2 YSYEKL. This CDR3 has 15 residues. The CDR3 region is CASTQGLAGVYEQYF. The CDR3, as DNA: TGCGCCAGCACCCAAGGGCTAGCGGGAGTCTACGAGCAGTACTTC.

This clone was picked up one time. This sequence joins TRBV6-5 and TRBJ2-1; D uncertain. The V end lost 4 bases, the J end lost 5 bases, and 12 bases lay between the germline ends. Per the germline V gene, CDR1 is MNHEY and CDR2 is SVGAGI. The CDR3 spans 14 residues. This CDR3 reads CASSLVSTHNEQFF. The CDR3 nucleotides are TGTGCCAGCAGTTTGGTTAGCACCCACAATGAGCAGTTCTTC.

This clone was picked up a small number of times. V usage is TRBV5-6 and J usage is TRBJ2-7; 9 bases match TRBD2. Germline values: CDR1 SGHDT, CDR2 YYEEEE. Unmatched junction bases numbered 18, after V lost 4 bases and J lost 1 base. The CDR3 is 19 residues long. The CDR3 bases are TGTGCCAGCAGCCACTCGGGCTTCGAGGAGCTAGCGGGATCCTACGAGCAGTACTTC. Residues: CASSHSGFEELAGSYEQYF.

The count of this clone is one. The chain carries TRBV14 and TRBJ2-5, with D unclear. Matching the DNA end better, TRBJ2-7 makes the J call doubtful. CDR1 SGHDN and CDR2 FVKESK come from the germline V gene. The CDR3 covers 12 residues. The CDR3 DNA is TGTGCCAGCAGCCCGTCGGGTTACGAGCAGTACTTC. Residues: CASSPSGYEQYF.

This clone has more than one count but fewer than ten. J is TRBJ1-3 and V is TRBV7-9; possible D gene TRBD1, 6 bases. The CDR3 sequence is 18 residues long. Trimming cost V 2 bases and J 0 bases, with 17 bases left between them. Germline loops: CDR1 SEHNR, CDR2 FQNEAQ (reference sequence). The CDR3 here is CASSLLRQATDSGNTIYF. The CDR3 region has the DNA TGTGCCAGCAGCTTATTACGACAGGCAACCGACTCTGGAAACACCATATATTTT.

This sequence joins TRBV9 and TRBJ2-7; D uncertain. There are 13 residues in the CDR3. Trimming shortened V by 3 bases and J by 3 bases, and 10 bases separated the two germline ends. CDR1 is SGDLS, CDR2 YYNGEE, per germline. The CDR3 spells CASSADSVYEQYF. For the CDR3, the DNA is TGTGCCAGCAGCGCCGACTCCGTCTACGAGCAGTACTTC.

The chain has TRBV6-1 and TRBJ2-7; 10 bases are a match to TRBD1. Trimming cost V 8 bases and J 2 bases; bases outside gene matches: 6. Germline loops: CDR1 MNHNS, CDR2 SASEGT. CDR3 size: 14 residues. The CDR3 DNA reads TGTGCCAGCTCCAGGGACAGGGGCGCCTACGAGCAGTACTTC. Translated: CASSRDRGAYEQYF.

The J gene is TRBJ2-5, the V gene TRBV7-9; TRBD1 might be the D (5 bases). CDR1 is SEHNR, CDR2 FQNEAQ, per germline (reference sequence). The CDR3 is 15 residues long. The V end was cut by 5 bases, the J end by 5 bases, with 18 bases between. This chain's CDR3 is CASSPTRTRRETQYF. CDR3 in DNA: TGTGCCAGCAGCCCGACACGGACAAGGCGGGAGACCCAGTACTTC.

V and J are TRBV6-6 and TRBJ1-5; TRBD1 agrees at 9 bases. Germline loops: CDR1 MNHNY, CDR2 SVGAGI (reference sequence). V lost 7 bases to trimming and J lost 7 bases; unmatched junction nucleotides: 11. The CDR3 is made up of 15 amino acids. CDR3 loop: CASIEARTGEQPQHF. The CDR3, as DNA: TGTGCCAGCATCGAAGCTAGGACAGGGGAACAGCCCCAGCATTTT.